These 9 T cell receptor beta chains were all obtained from the same sample, sequenced in a study of OX40 agonist ivuxolimab in advanced cancers. Libraries came from the immunoSEQ multiplex PCR assay. Sourced from immuneACCESS, this table was stored by TCRdb with only in-frame sequences that have V and J called. A share of the clones is absent; for the studies checked, an unresolved V gene accounts for under half, and the remainder has no known explanation. A total of 82,000 or so clones appear in this sample, 80% to 95% of them only once. Of the sample, around 0.65% is held by the ten largest clones. The source material was CD4+ or CD8+ T cells sorted from blood, sampled in a trial of the OX40 agonist ivuxolimab. The receptors shown here come from an adult with an advanced solid tumor such as melanoma, head and neck, liver or kidney cancer.

The rearrangement joins TRBV19 to TRBJ2-7; 10 bases agree with TRBD1. V shed 5 bases, J shed 6 bases, and the junction held 13 bases outside the gene matches. Germline lookup yields CDR1 LNHDA and CDR2 SQIVND (reference sequence). This CDR3 is built from 16 residues. The CDR3 coding sequence is TGTGCCAGTAGTTTACTCGGGACAGGGGATAGGGGCGAGCAGTACTTC. Its protein product is CASSLLGTGDRGEQYF.

The chain couples TRBV28 to TRBJ1-1; a weak D match, TRBD1 (5 bases). Per germline, CDR1 MDHEN and CDR2 SYDVKM. The CDR3 is 12 residues long. Deletions cut 8 bases from V and 6 bases from J, with 13 bases between. The chain's CDR3 is CASGMQGAEAFF. Here the CDR3 DNA reads TGTGCCAGCGGGATGCAGGGAGCTGAAGCTTTCTTT.

The chain is built from TRBV9 and TRBJ1-3, with no clear D. V lost 4 bases and J 0 bases, leaving 11 bases between the germline ends. The CDR3 length is 15 residues. In germline, CDR1 is SGDLS, CDR2 YYNGEE. CDR3 protein: CASSPGGPSGNTIYF. As DNA, the CDR3 is TGTGCCAGCAGCCCAGGTGGACCCTCTGGAAACACCATATATTTT.

The V gene is TRBV30, the J gene TRBJ2-2, with unresolved D. The V end was cut by 6 bases, the J end by 3 bases, with 11 bases between. Germline values: CDR1 GTSNPN, CDR2 SVGIG (reference sequence). The CDR3 covers 13 residues. The CDR3 DNA follows: TGTGCCTGTACAACAGAGTACACCGGGGAGCTGTTTTTT. Encoded protein: CACTTEYTGELFF.

The J gene is TRBJ1-1, the V gene TRBV6-1, with D maybe TRBD1 (5 bases). V shed 2 bases and J shed 5 bases, with 12 bases lying between them. Germline CDR1 is MNHNS and CDR2 is SASEGT. This CDR3 spans 14 amino acids. Written as DNA, the CDR3 is TGTGCCAGCAGTGAATGGGGGGTTTTGACTGAAGCTTTCTTT. Its translation is CASSEWGVLTEAFF.

V gene TRBV5-4 combines with J gene TRBJ2-7, with D possibly called TRBD1 or TRBD2 (5 bases each). The V end was cut by 4 bases, the J end by 3 bases, with 14 bases between. CDR3 length: 14 residues. Germline assignment: CDR1 SGHNT and CDR2 YYREEE (reference sequence). CDR3 coding DNA: TGTGCCAGCAGCCTCCCCGGTGGGGGCTACGAGCAGTACTTC. As protein: CASSLPGGGYEQYF.

This clone was detected only once. J is TRBJ2-5 and V is TRBV9; 10 bases align to TRBD2. After removal of 0 bases from V and 5 bases from J, the junction contained 7 bases not matched to a gene. The CDR3 is 16 residues long. Germline CDR1 SGDLS, CDR2 YYNGEE. Here the CDR3 DNA reads TGTGCCAGCAGCGTAGCAGCGGGAGGGCCGAGGGAGACCCAGTACTTC. It codes for CASSVAAGGPRETQYF.

This rearrangement joins TRBV6-6 to TRBJ2-7; D is perhaps TRBD1 (6 bases). Trimming took off 2 bases at V and 2 bases at J, with 10 bases between the two ends. Per germline, CDR1 MNHNY and CDR2 SVGAGI (reference sequence). The CDR3 contains 14 residues. The CDR3 region is CASSYRGHTYEQYF. CDR3 nucleotides: TGTGCCAGCAGTTACCGGGGACATACCTACGAGCAGTACTTC.

This clone showed up just once. The chain carries TRBV5-1 and TRBJ1-2, with D possibly TRBD1 on 5 matching bases. The CDR3 totals 12 residues. In germline, CDR1 is SGHRS, CDR2 YFSETQ. V lost 2 bases to trimming and J lost 8 bases, with 10 bases between them. The CDR3 reads CASSFSGWGYTF. The CDR3 region has the DNA TGCGCCAGCAGCTTCTCAGGGTGGGGCTACACCTTC.